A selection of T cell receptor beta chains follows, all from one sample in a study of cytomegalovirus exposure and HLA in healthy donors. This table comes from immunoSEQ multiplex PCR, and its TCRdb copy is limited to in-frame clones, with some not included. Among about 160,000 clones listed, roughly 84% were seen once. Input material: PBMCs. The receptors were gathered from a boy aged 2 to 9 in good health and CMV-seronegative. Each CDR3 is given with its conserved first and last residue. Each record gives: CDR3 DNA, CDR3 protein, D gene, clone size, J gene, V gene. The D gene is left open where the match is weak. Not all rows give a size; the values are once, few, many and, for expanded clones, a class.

TGTGCCAGCAGCTCACCCGACAGGGTAAAGGGCTACACCTTC,CASSSPDRVKGYTF,TRBD1,NA,TRBJ1-2,TRBV7-3
TGCGCCAGCAGCCACCATGGGGGACTAGCGGGAGTCTCCTACAATGAGCAGTTCTTC,CASSHHGGLAGVSYNEQFF,TRBD2,NA,TRBJ2-1,TRBV4-1
TGTGCCAGTAGTAATAGGTGGGACAAACGCTCTGGAAACACCATATATTTT,CASSNRWDKRSGNTIYF,NA,NA,TRBJ1-3,TRBV19
TGTGCCAGTACTTGGGCGGGGGGCACTGAAGCTTTCTTT,CASTWAGGTEAFF,NA,NA,TRBJ1-1,TRBV19
TGCGCCAGCAGCTTGGAAGGGAGAATGAACACTGAAGCTTTCTTT,CASSLEGRMNTEAFF,NA,NA,TRBJ1-1,TRBV5-1
TGTGCCAGCAACGACCCGGGACATCCTGGGGCCAACGTCCTGACTTTC,CASNDPGHPGANVLTF,NA,NA,TRBJ2-6,TRBV7-3
TGTGCCAGCAGCCAAGTAGCGGGAGGGCCTGGTACGCAGTATTTT,CASSQVAGGPGTQYF,TRBD2,NA,TRBJ2-3,TRBV4-2
TGCGCCAGCAGCCCAGGGGGGACGGATGATGAAGCTTTCTTT,CASSPGGTDDEAFF,TRBD1,NA,TRBJ1-1,TRBV5-1
TGTGCCAGCAGTCCTCATCAGGGGGCAGCCTACGAGCAGTACTTC,CASSPHQGAAYEQYF,TRBD1,NA,TRBJ2-7,TRBV6-5
TGTGCCAGCAGTGAACCGGGACTAGCGGGCTCCTACAATGAGCAGTTCTTC,CASSEPGLAGSYNEQFF,TRBD2,once,TRBJ2-1,TRBV6-1
TGTGCCAGCAGCTCCCACACAGGGGCGAACACCGGGGAGCTGTTTTTT,CASSSHTGANTGELFF,TRBD1,NA,TRBJ2-2,TRBV5-4
TGCAGCGTCCGGGGGGGTAGCGGGTTCCCCACAGATACGCAGTATTTT,CSVRGGSGFPTDTQYF,TRBD2,NA,TRBJ2-3,TRBV29-1
TGCGCCAGCAGCGAAGCCCAGGTCAGGCTTGTCGCCGGGGAGCTGTTTTTT,CASSEAQVRLVAGELFF,NA,NA,TRBJ2-2,TRBV4-1
TGCAGTGCTAGAACCAGCACTGAAGCTTTCTTT,CSARTSTEAFF,NA,NA,TRBJ1-1,TRBV20-1
TGCGCCAGCAGCCCCCTCAGCACAGATACGCAGTATTTT,CASSPLSTDTQYF,NA,NA,TRBJ2-3,TRBV5-1
TGTGCCAGCAGTCGGGACAGGGAAGGGGGCTACACCTTC,CASSRDREGGYTF,TRBD1,NA,TRBJ1-2,TRBV6-5
TGCAGCGTTGAGGGGACTAGCGGGAGAGGGGGCACAGATACGCAGTATTTT,CSVEGTSGRGGTDTQYF,TRBD2,NA,TRBJ2-3,TRBV29-1
TGCAGCGTTGAAAAGGTGGAGGGTCTGGGAGCTTTCTTT,CSVEKVEGLGAFF,NA,NA,TRBJ1-1,TRBV29-1
TGTGCCAGCTCAACGGGACTTAAATATAATGAAAAACTGTTTTTT,CASSTGLKYNEKLFF,NA,NA,TRBJ1-4,TRBV18
TGTGCCAGCAGCTTAGTCCCGGGAGTTAGGACCGGGGAGCTGTTTTTT,CASSLVPGVRTGELFF,NA,NA,TRBJ2-2,TRBV7-9
TGTGCCAGCAGTGACGAGGTCTCCGGGGATACGCAGTATTTT,CASSDEVSGDTQYF,NA,NA,TRBJ2-3,TRBV6-4
TGCGCCAGCAGCCAAGATATTGCGACAACGGCGACAGTGAACACTGAAGCTTTCTTT,CASSQDIATTATVNTEAFF,NA,few,TRBJ1-1,TRBV4-1
TGTGCCAGCAGCCTGGCGGGCGGGAGCTCTGGGGCCAACGTCCTGACTTTC,CASSLAGGSSGANVLTF,TRBD2,NA,TRBJ2-6,TRBV4-2
TGTGCCAGCAGTTACTCGGAGGGGAGCTCCTACGAGCAGTACTTC,CASSYSEGSSYEQYF,NA,few,TRBJ2-7,TRBV6-5
TGCAGCGTCCCACCAGAAGAAGGGGGCGACGGCTACACCTTC,CSVPPEEGGDGYTF,TRBD1,NA,TRBJ1-2,TRBV29-1
TGCGCCAGCAGCTTGGGAACATCAACCGCCTACAATGAGCAGTTCTTC,CASSLGTSTAYNEQFF,NA,NA,TRBJ2-1,TRBV5-1
TGTGCCACCAGCAGAGATGGACAGGGTGAAAAACTGTTTTTT,CATSRDGQGEKLFF,TRBD1,NA,TRBJ1-4,TRBV15
TGTGCCAGCAGCTTGGACTTTTACACTGAAGCTTTCTTT,CASSLDFYTEAFF,NA,NA,TRBJ1-1,TRBV7-6
TGTGCCAGCAGCTTAGCTGACGGGGGGTTTCGGACTGAAGCTTTCTTT,CASSLADGGFRTEAFF,NA,NA,TRBJ1-1,TRBV7-2
TGCGCCAGCAGCTTTGAGTTATTAAATGGCTACACCTTC,CASSFELLNGYTF,NA,NA,TRBJ1-2,TRBV5-1
TGTGCCAGCAGCTTCGGGGGCAGGGGGCAGTATCAGCCCCAGCATTTT,CASSFGGRGQYQPQHF,TRBD1,NA,TRBJ1-5,TRBV28
TGTGCCAGCAGCCAAGAGAGCGGGCAGGAAGCTTTCTTT,CASSQESGQEAFF,NA,NA,TRBJ1-1,TRBV4-2
TGTGCCAGCAGTTGGGACAGGGTCACCTACGAGCAGTACTTC,CASSWDRVTYEQYF,TRBD1,NA,TRBJ2-7,TRBV28
TGTGCCAGCAGCTTCCCGGGACAGGGGGCGGCTAATGAAAAACTGTTTTTT,CASSFPGQGAANEKLFF,TRBD1,NA,TRBJ1-4,TRBV7-9
TGTGCCAGCAGTTACCCGCGGGACAGGGGTGGGTACGAGCAGTACTTC,CASSYPRDRGGYEQYF,TRBD1,NA,TRBJ2-7,TRBV6-5
TGTGCCAGCCGGGACAGGGTAAACACTGAAGCTTTCTTT,CASRDRVNTEAFF,TRBD1,NA,TRBJ1-1,TRBV27
TGTGCCTGGACATCAGGGGGTAATGAGCAGTTCTTC,CAWTSGGNEQFF,TRBD1,NA,TRBJ2-1,TRBV30
TGTGCCAGCAAGAGGGGGGGGCCAGAGACCCAGTACTTC,CASKRGGPETQYF,NA,NA,TRBJ2-5,TRBV21-1
TGTGCCAGCAGTCCCGTCCAGGGGTATGGCTACACCTTC,CASSPVQGYGYTF,NA,NA,TRBJ1-2,TRBV28
TGCGCCAGCAGCCAGCGGGACAGGGTCTCACCCCTCCACTTT,CASSQRDRVSPLHF,TRBD1,NA,TRBJ1-6,TRBV4-1
TGTGCCAGCAACTTTATGGCAGGGGATGGCTACACCTTC,CASNFMAGDGYTF,NA,NA,TRBJ1-2,TRBV28
TGTGCCAGCAGTTCGTCCCCTAGCAATCAGCCCCAGCATTTT,CASSSSPSNQPQHF,NA,NA,TRBJ1-5,TRBV6-5
TGTGCCTGGAGCTATCCCGGACAACTCGGGAATCAGCCCCAGCATTTT,CAWSYPGQLGNQPQHF,NA,NA,TRBJ1-5,TRBV30
TGTGCCAGCAGGACAGGGCGAGATGGCTACACCTTC,CASRTGRDGYTF,TRBD1,NA,TRBJ1-2,TRBV7-9
TGTGCCAACCCCGGACAGGGCGATCAGCCCCAGCATTTT,CANPGQGDQPQHF,TRBD1,NA,TRBJ1-5,TRBV6-6
TGTGCCAGCAGCTTGTTAAGGGAGAGGACTGAAGCTTTCTTT,CASSLLRERTEAFF,NA,NA,TRBJ1-1,TRBV5-4
TGTGCCAGCAGCTACGAGGGTGGTGAGCAGTTCTTC,CASSYEGGEQFF,NA,NA,TRBJ2-1,TRBV7-9
TGTGCCAGCAGTGAACCTAGACAGGGAAACTACGAGCAGTACTTC,CASSEPRQGNYEQYF,TRBD1,NA,TRBJ2-7,TRBV6-1
TGTGCCAGCTCACCGGACCGACAGGGCCGCACAGATACGCAGTATTTT,CASSPDRQGRTDTQYF,TRBD1,NA,TRBJ2-3,TRBV18
TGTGCCAGCAAAATGCAGACAGGGGGCCAATCACCCCTCCACTTT,CASKMQTGGQSPLHF,TRBD1,NA,TRBJ1-6,TRBV6-5
TGTGCCAGCAGCCCTCTCGCGGGTCCTGAAGCTTTCTTT,CASSPLAGPEAFF,NA,NA,TRBJ1-1,TRBV5-8
TGTGCCAGCAGCGTTACCGGGACTAGCGGGAGGTCCTACAATGAGCAGTTCTTC,CASSVTGTSGRSYNEQFF,TRBD2,NA,TRBJ2-1,TRBV9
TGTGCCAGCAGCCTGGGCGCGGGGATCGCCTACGAGCAGTACTTC,CASSLGAGIAYEQYF,NA,NA,TRBJ2-7,TRBV7-6
TGTGCCAGTACCGGGACAGAATACTACGAGCAGTACTTC,CASTGTEYYEQYF,TRBD1,NA,TRBJ2-7,TRBV2
TGTGCCAGCTCACCAGATCTTCGGGGCAATGAGCAGTTCTTC,CASSPDLRGNEQFF,NA,NA,TRBJ2-1,TRBV18